Below, 24 T cell receptor beta chains from the same sample are listed, as sequenced in a study of cytomegalovirus exposure and HLA in healthy donors. PCR involved 60 Vbeta and 13 Jbeta primers. This table comes from immunoSEQ multiplex PCR, and its TCRdb copy is limited to in-frame clones, with some not included. The sample lists under 150,000 clones, 65% to 85% occurring once. Sequenced material: PBMCs. These receptors came from a male donor in good health and CMV-seronegative.

In this sample, this clone turned up a few times. The rearrangement links TRBV30 to TRBJ1-3; D remains unclear. The germline V gene encodes CDR1 GTSNPN and CDR2 SVGIG (reference sequence). This CDR3 is built from 13 residues. The V and J ends lost 0 bases and 4 bases respectively, with 7 bases between them. CDR3 region: CAWSVEVGNTIYF. The CDR3 region has the DNA TGTGCCTGGAGTGTGGAGGTCGGAAACACCATATATTTT.

The chain employs TRBV7-9 and TRBJ2-7, with D possibly being TRBD1 (6 bases). This CDR3 contains 17 residues. V shed 5 bases and J shed 5 bases, with 25 bases lying between them. The germline V gene encodes CDR1 SEHNR and CDR2 FQNEAQ (reference sequence). The CDR3 region is CASSLRSGTIGGHEQYF. The CDR3 bases are TGTGCCAGCAGCCTAAGATCTGGAACTATTGGGGGCCACGAGCAGTACTTC.

The CDR3 DNA is TGTGCCAGCAGCTTAGCGCCCGGGAGGGATTCACCCCTCCACTTT. Translation gives CASSLAPGRDSPLHF. The gene calls are TRBV7-6 and TRBJ1-6; no definite D call. This CDR3 spans 15 amino acids. Trimming removed 0 bases at V and 8 bases at J, with 11 bases between. Germline values: CDR1 SGHVS, CDR2 FNYEAQ.

This rearrangement joins TRBV19 to TRBJ2-2; 7 nucleotides agree with TRBD1. This CDR3 region has 17 residues. CDR1 is LNHDA, CDR2 SQIVND, per germline (reference sequence). V was pared by 1 base and J by 1 base, with 6 bases of the junction left unmatched. The CDR3, as DNA: TGTGCCAGTAGTATAGGAAGGGACAGTATGAACACCGGGGAGCTGTTTTTT. Translating gives CASSIGRDSMNTGELFF.

The J gene is TRBJ2-2, the V gene TRBV5-1; 9 bases match TRBD1. This CDR3 is 18 amino acids long. V shed 2 bases and J 4 bases; nucleotides not matched to a gene: 12. Germline CDR1 reads SGHRS; CDR2 reads YFSETQ. DNA for the CDR3: TGCGCCAGCAGCTTTCAGCCTCCGGGACAGGGAGGCACCGGGGAGCTGTTTTTT. Translated, it gives CASSFQPPGQGGTGELFF.

CDR3: CASSPPGSYTDTQYF. As DNA, the CDR3 is TGTGCCAGCAGCCCCCCGGGTTCCTACACAGATACGCAGTATTTT. This chain joins TRBV9 and TRBJ2-3; D not resolved. Germline CDR1 reads SGDLS; CDR2 reads YYNGEE. The V gene lost 4 bases and the J gene lost 2 bases, with 14 bases spanning the gap. CDR3 length: 15 amino acids.

V gene TRBV30 combines with J gene TRBJ2-7, with D possibly matching TRBD1 (6 bases). The V gene's germline CDR1 is GTSNPN and CDR2 SVGIG (reference sequence). Between the trimmed V and J ends, which lost 6 bases and 3 bases, there was a span of 12 bases. The CDR3 covers 12 residues. The CDR3 sequence: CACQGTLYEQYF. The CDR3 DNA is TGTGCCTGCCAAGGGACACTCTACGAGCAGTACTTC.

J is TRBJ2-7 and V is TRBV9; D call uncertain. Looked up from germline, CDR1 is SGDLS and CDR2 is YYNGEE. V was cut by 0 bases and J by 6 bases, with 10 bases left in between. CDR3 size: 13 residues. This chain's CDR3 is CASSVGGLAEQYF. The CDR3 coding sequence is TGTGCCAGCAGCGTAGGTGGCCTTGCCGAGCAGTACTTC.

V and J are TRBV5-6 and TRBJ1-2; D is ambiguous. Germline assignment: CDR1 SGHDT and CDR2 YYEEEE. This CDR3 region has 12 residues. V was trimmed by 0 bases and J by 4 bases, leaving 4 bases between them. The CDR3 region has the DNA TGTGCCAGCAGCTTGGGTCTCTATGGCTACACCTTC. Translation gives CASSLGLYGYTF.

The rearrangement links TRBV27 to TRBJ2-7; D may be TRBD2 (5 bases). Trimming shortened V by 4 bases and J by 2 bases, and 9 bases separated the two germline ends. Per the germline V gene, CDR1 is MNHEY and CDR2 is SMNVEV (reference sequence). The CDR3 length is 13 residues. CDR3: CASSWTGTYEQYF. The DNA of the CDR3 is TGTGCCAGCAGTTGGACGGGAACCTACGAGCAGTACTTC.

The chain recombines TRBV30 with TRBJ2-2; either TRBD1 or TRBD2 may fit D (10 bases each). This CDR3 is built from 19 residues. The germline V gene has CDR1 GTSNPN and CDR2 SVGIG (reference sequence). Between the trimmed V and J ends, which lost 0 bases and 7 bases, there was a span of 27 bases. The CDR3: CAWSVRDRGSGRANGELFF. Written as DNA, the CDR3 is TGTGCCTGGAGTGTCCGGGACAGGGGCAGCGGGAGGGCGAACGGGGAGCTGTTTTTT.

The chain carries TRBV6-5 and TRBJ2-1; D may be TRBD1 (6 bases). V gave up 7 bases and J gave up 2 bases, with 12 bases separating them. The CDR3 sequence is 14 residues long. The V gene's germline CDR1 is MNHEY and CDR2 SVGAGI. The CDR3: CASNAGEPYNEQFF. DNA for the CDR3: TGTGCCAGCAATGCAGGGGAACCCTACAATGAGCAGTTCTTC.

The V and J genes are TRBV6-4 and TRBJ2-1; no clear D gene. The germline V gene has CDR1 MRHNA and CDR2 SNTAGT. Trimming left V 0 bases short and J 6 bases short, with 6 bases between. The CDR3 runs to 13 residues. CDR3 residues: CASSDSTANEQFF. The CDR3 DNA reads TGTGCCAGCAGTGACTCAACTGCCAATGAGCAGTTCTTC.

The chain uses TRBV9 and TRBJ2-7, with TRBD2 matching over 10 bases. The CDR3 length is 14 residues. Trimming took 3 bases from V and 5 from J; bases not matched to a gene: 5. Germline V lookup: CDR1 SGDLS, CDR2 YYNGEE. The CDR3 reads CASSAAGGPHEQYF. The CDR3, as DNA: TGTGCCAGCAGCGCAGCGGGAGGGCCCCACGAGCAGTACTTC.

The V gene is TRBV5-6, the J gene TRBJ1-2; D is possibly TRBD1 (6 bases). V was shortened by 6 bases and J by 1 base, with 19 bases between the two germline ends. CDR3 length equals 16 residues. The germline V gene has CDR1 SGHDT and CDR2 YYEEEE. CDR3 nucleotide sequence: TGTGCCAGCACCGTGGGGGCCAGGGATTTTAACTATGGCTACACCTTC. Its protein is CASTVGARDFNYGYTF. The whole variable domain, filled in from reference TRBV5-6 and TRBJ1-2, reads DAGVTQSPTHLIKTRGQQVTLRCSPKSGHDTVSWYQQALGQGPQFIFQYYEEEERQRGNFPDRFSGHQFPNYSSELNVNALLLGDSALYLCASTVGARDFNYGYTFGSGTRLTVV.

V gene TRBV7-9 combines with J gene TRBJ2-7; D possibly corresponds to TRBD2 (6 bases). With 3 bases removed from V and 5 bases from J, the gap between germline ends came to 14 bases. CDR3 length equals 14 residues. Germline CDR1 reads SEHNR; CDR2 reads FQNEAQ (reference sequence). CDR3 sequence (DNA): TGTGCCAGCAGCTTCAAGGCGGGACGGAACGAGCAGTACTTC. Its protein product is CASSFKAGRNEQYF. The full variable domain, its missing parts supplied by reference TRBV7-9 and TRBJ2-7, is DTGVSQNPRHKITKRGQNVTFRCDPISEHNRLYWYRQTLGQGPEFLTYFQNEAQLEKSRLLSDRFSAERPKGSFSTLEIQRTEQGDSAMYLCASSFKAGRNEQYFGPGTRLTVT.

In this sample, this clone turned up once. The chain recombines TRBV2 with TRBJ2-6; perhaps TRBD2 as D (5 bases). The CDR3 covers 15 residues. Trimming shortened V by 6 bases and J by 4 bases, and 13 bases separated the two germline ends. Germline V CDR1 and CDR2: SNHLY, FYNNEI. CDR3 bases: TGTGCCAGCAGCGACGAGGGCACGGGGGCCAACGTCCTGACTTTC. Protein product: CASSDEGTGANVLTF.

V and J are TRBV11-3 and TRBJ2-7; D is possibly TRBD2 (6 bases). V shed 3 bases and J shed 6 bases, with 21 bases lying between them. The CDR3 runs 16 residues. Germline V gene lookup returns CDR1 SGHNT and CDR2 YENEEA. The CDR3 reads CASSFHRGTAGCEQYF. CDR3 coding DNA: TGTGCCAGCAGCTTTCACCGCGGGACTGCAGGGTGCGAGCAGTACTTC.

The gene calls are TRBV10-2 and TRBJ2-1, with 9 bases identical to TRBD2. The germline V gene encodes CDR1 WSHSY and CDR2 SAAADI. CDR3 length: 15 amino acids. V lost 6 bases and J lost 5; bases outside the gene matches: 8. Here the CDR3 DNA reads TGCGCCAGCAGGGTTAGCGGGGGAGCCAACAATGAGCAGTTCTTC. Its translation is CASRVSGGANNEQFF.

The gene calls are TRBV27 and TRBJ2-2; 13 nucleotides line up with TRBD2. V shed 7 bases and J 4 bases; nucleotides not matched to a gene: 3. From germline, CDR1 is MNHEY and CDR2 SMNVEV (reference sequence). CDR3 length: 15 amino acids. The CDR3 coding sequence is TGTGCCAGCACAAGACTAGCGGGAGGCACCGGGGAGCTGTTTTTT. Its translation: CASTRLAGGTGELFF.

The V gene is TRBV4-3, the J gene TRBJ2-7, with D tentatively TRBD1 (6 bases). V was clipped by 4 bases and J by 1 base, with 11 bases between them. CDR1 LGHNA and CDR2 YSLEER come from the germline V gene. The CDR3 totals 14 residues. The DNA of the CDR3 is TGCGCCAGCAGCCCCTACCAGGGGTCCTACGAGCAGTACTTC. The encoded protein is CASSPYQGSYEQYF.

The J gene is TRBJ2-3, the V gene TRBV4-2, with TRBD2 matching 7 bases. Germline CDR1 reads LGHNA; CDR2 reads YNFKEQ. This CDR3 comprises 15 residues. J gave up 2 bases and V 0 bases, and 2 bases lay outside the gene matches. CDR3 coding DNA: TGTGCCAGCAGCCAAGAAAGACTAGCCACAGATACGCAGTATTTT. Amino acids: CASSQERLATDTQYF.

V gene TRBV19 combines with J gene TRBJ2-7; D is undetermined. The germline V gene has CDR1 LNHDA and CDR2 SQIVND (reference sequence). Trimming stripped 3 bases from V and 4 bases from J, with 16 bases between. The CDR3 consists of 15 residues. CDR3 amino acids: CASSIGESEHYEQYF. Here the CDR3 DNA reads TGTGCCAGTAGTATTGGAGAGTCGGAACATTACGAGCAGTACTTC.

The chain links TRBV6-5 to TRBJ1-2; TRBD1 agrees at 7 bases. V was clipped by 6 bases and J by 4 bases; unmatched bases: 8. The CDR3 totals 14 residues. CDR1 and CDR2 (germline): MNHEY, SVGAGI. DNA for the CDR3: TGTGCCAGCAGCCCCGGGACAGAGTCCTATGGCTACACCTTC. It encodes CASSPGTESYGYTF.